The text below deals with one T cell receptor beta chain. Its antigen is unidentified. These data are taken from a study of blood T cells in healthy people across ages. General study findings and limits: Age advanced and TCR beta diversity per million T cells fell, roughly linearly.

Germline CDR1 is GTSNPN and CDR2 is SVGIG (reference sequence). CDR3 length: 18 residues. V was cut by 0 bases and J by 4 bases, with 24 bases left in between. Then a second PCR, running roughly 7 to 12 cycles, was carried out with a sample-barcoded 5' primer and a J-beta primer mix. TCRdb processed the 5' RACE reads anew with MiXCR; each CDR3 protein has one entry. The sample includes about 930,000 distinct CDR3 sequences, about 29% of them seen just once. The donors, all healthy, were Caucasians living in Russia, aged about 6 to 90. The sample was also reused in another study, on T cells of mothers and their children. That paper adds: Comparable shaping of TCR recombination output by thymic selection was observed in related and unrelated pairs. Mothers and children who were related shared slightly more overlap than unrelated pairs, but not significantly more.

The origin of this receptor is a woman between 40 and 50 years old in good health. The gene calls are TRBV30 and TRBJ1-2, with D uncertain. The sample consisted of blood. CDR3 loop: CAWSVLPRRALRRYGYTF. Here the CDR3 DNA reads TGTGCCTGGAGTGTACTCCCCCGACGGGCCCTTCGACGCTATGGCTACACCTTC. Full variable domain (outside the CDR3, taken from reference TRBV30 and TRBJ1-2): SQTIHQWPATLVQPVGSPLSLECTVEGTSNPNLYWYRQAAGRGLQLLFYSVGIGQISSEVPQNLSASRPQDRQFILSSKKLLLSDSGFYLCAWSVLPRRALRRYGYTFGSGTRLTVV.